Each of the 20 T cell receptor beta chains below was sequenced from the same sample in a study of regulatory T cells in long-lasting Graves disease. In building TCR beta libraries, iRepertoire HTBI primers were used together with Arm-PCR of CDR3 regions. TCRdb redid the calling of the multiplex PCR reads with MiXCR, one entry per CDR3 protein. The sample records 300,000 to 500,000 distinct CDR3 sequences, roughly 20% being singletons. Time point described: persistent/refractory GD, antithyroid drugs over 5 years with positive TRAb. The TCR library was made from RNA extracted from PBMCs. The specimen was peripheral blood mononuclear cells (PBMCs), collected when the disease was refractory, from a patient treated with antithyroid drugs. These receptors originate from a female donor with Graves disease.

The chain has TRBV18 and TRBJ2-5; D possibly uses TRBD1 or TRBD2 (5 bases each). The V end was cut by 5 bases, the J end by 5 bases, with 15 bases between. The CDR3 length is 14 residues. Germline lookup yields CDR1 KGHSH and CDR2 LQKENI. This chain's CDR3 is CASSRTRGWETQYF. In DNA form, the CDR3 reads TGTGCCAGCTCAAGAACTAGGGGTTGGGAGACCCAGTACTTC.

The chain has TRBV27 and TRBJ2-7; TRBD1 matches 9 bases. The CDR3 extends over 16 amino acids. Germline values: CDR1 MNHEY, CDR2 SMNVEV (reference sequence). The J segment lost 4 bases and the V segment lost 0 bases, leaving 7 bases of the junction unmatched. This CDR3 is CASSLSRGTGTYEQYF. As DNA, the CDR3 is TGTGCCAGCAGTTTATCTCGGGGGACAGGGACGTACGAGCAGTACTTC.

V usage is TRBV7-8 and J usage is TRBJ1-1; D call uncertain. The CDR3 has 13 amino acids. The germline V gene has CDR1 SGHVS and CDR2 FQNEAQ. V shed 1 base and J shed 4 bases, with 7 bases lying between them. The CDR3 loop reads CASSLGVTTEAFF. CDR3 DNA sequence: TGTGCCAGCAGCTTAGGAGTAACCACTGAAGCTTTCTTT. The whole variable domain, filled in from reference TRBV7-8 and TRBJ1-1, reads GAGVSQSPRYKVAKRGQDVALRCDPISGHVSLFWYQQALGQGPEFLTYFQNEAQLDKSGLPSDRFFAERPEGSVSTLKIQRTQQEDSAVYLCASSLGVTTEAFFGQGTRLTVV.

This clonotype was counted many times. The chain uses TRBV28 and TRBJ2-4; D possibly matches TRBD1 or TRBD2 (5 bases each). This CDR3 contains 14 residues. Per the germline V gene, CDR1 is MDHEN and CDR2 is SYDVKM. With 7 bases removed from V and 5 bases from J, the gap between germline ends came to 15 bases. Written as DNA, the CDR3 is TGTGCCAGCACCCCGGGACGGATACAAAACATTCAGTACTTC. It encodes CASTPGRIQNIQYF.

The V and J genes are TRBV14 and TRBJ1-1; the D gene is possibly TRBD1 (6 bases). Germline V CDR1 and CDR2: SGHDN, FVKESK. Trimming shortened V by 4 bases and J by 4 bases, and 19 bases separated the two germline ends. The CDR3 runs to 16 residues. CDR3 DNA sequence: TGTGCCAGCAGCCCCCTCGGGGGGGGGCCAAGCACTGAAGCTTTCTTT. It encodes CASSPLGGGPSTEAFF.

The chain is built from TRBV19 and TRBJ1-2; D ambiguous. The germline V gene has CDR1 LNHDA and CDR2 SQIVND (reference sequence). The CDR3 is 13 residues long. Trimming shortened V by 7 bases and J by 10 bases, and 19 bases separated the two germline ends. The DNA for the CDR3 is TGTGCCAGTAACGGAAACACCAAAGACTCCTACACCTTC. The encoded protein is CASNGNTKDSYTF.

The chain joins TRBV7-2 to TRBJ2-1; D ambiguous. Trimming took off 1 base at V and 7 bases at J, with 11 bases between the two ends. Germline V gene data show CDR1 as SGHTA and CDR2 as FQGNSA. This CDR3 is 14 amino acids long. In DNA, the CDR3 is TGTGCCAGCAGCTTAGGGTCTAGTGGTAATGAGCAGTTCTTC. Translating it yields CASSLGSSGNEQFF.

This chain connects TRBV5-1 to TRBJ1-3; D gene unclear. The CDR3 runs to 15 residues. V was shortened by 0 bases and J by 0 bases, with 7 bases between the two germline ends. Per germline, CDR1 SGHRS and CDR2 YFSETQ. The DNA of the CDR3 is TGCGCCAGCAGCTTGGGAGAGAGCTCTGGAAACACCATATATTTT. This sequence encodes CASSLGESSGNTIYF.

Comments on this clonotype: A read error may be the cause here, since a much bigger clone is one base away. The DNA is left out, because the CDR3 cannot be placed on it with certainty; the CDR3 is given as TCRdb lists it. The J gene is TRBJ2-5, the V gene TRBV29-1; TRBD1, the table's D call, was not compared with the DNA. In germline, CDR1 is SQVTM, CDR2 ANQGSEA. The CDR3 sequence runs 14 residues, both termini included. The chain's CDR3 is CSVGTGSSQETQCF.

This clonotype was detected a few times. In nucleotides, the CDR3 is TGTGCCACCAGTGACCGGCGCTCGAGGAACTATGGCTACACCTTC. It yields the protein CATSDRRSRNYGYTF. The gene calls are TRBV24-1 and TRBJ1-2; D is uncertain. CDR3 size: 15 residues. Germline V lookup: CDR1 KGHDR, CDR2 SFDVKD. V lost 4 bases, J lost 2 bases, and 13 bases lay in between.

This clonotype was recorded once. The chain joins TRBV4-1 to TRBJ2-7, with 7 nucleotides matching TRBD2. This CDR3 spans 19 amino acids. With 1 base clipped from V and 2 bases from J, the junction kept 17 bases outside the gene matches. Germline CDR1 is MGHRA and CDR2 is YSYEKL. The CDR3 DNA follows: TGCGCCAGCAGCCAAGTTGGAGCTCCTAGGGCGGGGACTACCTACGAGCAGTACTTC. This sequence encodes CASSQVGAPRAGTTYEQYF.

This clonotype was picked up many times. This chain links TRBV3-1 with TRBJ2-7; TRBD2 agrees at 13 bases. Trimming cost V 7 bases and J 5 bases; bases outside gene matches: 5. The CDR3 runs 14 residues. Germline V gene lookup returns CDR1 LGHDT and CDR2 YNNKEL (reference sequence). This chain's CDR3 is CASTGLAGVHEQYF. DNA of the CDR3: TGTGCCAGCACTGGACTAGCGGGAGTACACGAGCAGTACTTC.

This clonotype has more than one count but fewer than ten. The rearrangement links TRBV6-5 to TRBJ1-2, with a possible D match to TRBD1 (5 bases). V was clipped by 1 base and J by 5 bases, with 11 bases between them. This CDR3 has 14 residues. Germline V CDR1 and CDR2: MNHEY, SVGAGI. CDR3 in amino acids: CASSYLGVRYGYTF. The DNA of the CDR3 is TGTGCCAGCAGTTACTTAGGGGTGAGATATGGCTACACCTTC.

Ten or more counts support this clonotype. At one end the junction does not follow the germline gene, possibly because of a read error. The J gene is TRBJ2-2, the V gene TRBV5-1; D gene uncertain. Germline CDR1 and CDR2: SGHRS and YFSETQ. CDR3 length: 15 amino acids. CDR3 in amino acids: CASSLSGKNTGELFF. The CDR3 DNA reads as TGTGCCAGCAGCTTATCTGGGAAAAACACCGGGGAGCTGTTTTTT.

This clonotype was found a few times. The rearrangement links TRBV30 to TRBJ2-3; no clear D gene. The CDR3 sequence is 13 residues long. Germline V CDR1 and CDR2: GTSNPN, SVGIG (reference sequence). Trimming removed 3 bases at V and 4 bases at J, with 11 bases between. CDR3 nucleotide sequence: TGTGCCTGGAGGGCCCCCCTTTCAGATACGCAGTATTTT. Its protein product is CAWRAPLSDTQYF.

This clonotype was counted many times. J is TRBJ2-7 and V is TRBV12-3 or TRBV12-4, with 9 nucleotides matching TRBD2. The length of the CDR3 is 14 residues. V shed 1 base, J shed 6 bases, and the junction held 4 bases outside the gene matches. The CDR3 spells CASSLGAGGGEQYF. The CDR3 DNA reads as TGTGCCAGCAGTTTAGGCGCGGGAGGGGGCGAGCAGTACTTC.

The chain has TRBV11-3 and TRBJ2-7, with 8 bases fitting TRBD2. The germline V gene has CDR1 SGHNT and CDR2 YENEEA. Unmatched junction bases numbered 13, after V lost 5 bases and J lost 7 bases. The CDR3 length is 15 residues. The CDR3 sequence is CASSPGLAGLGEQYF. CDR3 bases: TGTGCCAGCAGCCCTGGACTAGCCGGCTTAGGAGAGCAGTACTTC.

In this sample, this clonotype turned up a few times. The genes are TRBV30 and TRBJ1-1; D is ambiguous. Between the trimmed V and J ends, which lost 1 base and 2 bases, there was a span of 5 bases. Germline V gene data show CDR1 as GTSNPN and CDR2 as SVGIG (reference sequence). The CDR3 runs to 12 residues. The CDR3 is CAWSEQNTEAFF. The DNA of the CDR3 is TGTGCCTGGAGTGAGCAAAACACTGAAGCTTTCTTT.

This clonotype was counted ten times or more. The V gene is TRBV28, the J gene TRBJ1-5; D is uncertain. The CDR3 totals 13 residues. Germline CDR1 and CDR2: MDHEN and SYDVKM. V dropped 7 bases and J dropped 3 bases, with 10 bases sitting between them. Here the CDR3 reads CASTERDNQPQHF. The CDR3 DNA reads TGTGCCAGCACAGAGAGGGACAATCAGCCCCAGCATTTT.

This rearrangement joins TRBV19 to TRBJ1-1; D call uncertain. The germline CDR1 and CDR2 sequences are LNHDA and SQIVND (reference sequence). V lost 11 bases and J lost 1, with 14 bases in between. The CDR3 runs 13 residues. CDR3 in amino acids: CAGTRTENTEAFF. Written as DNA, the CDR3 is TGTGCCGGTACCAGGACGGAGAACACTGAAGCTTTCTTT.